This T cell receptor (beta chain) was sequenced in a study of T-cell reconstitution after alpha-beta-depleted transplantation in children. Study-level points and caveats: Roughly two months post-transplant, alpha-beta T cells reportedly originated from several hundred graft clones that had expanded. From newly produced T cells came most of the T-cell counts and diversity one year after transplant. Recipient T cells and thymic progenitors that survived gave rise to the high TCRbeta diversity observed at day 60 in some patients.

Using unique molecular identifiers, the investigators prepared the TCRbeta library. TCRdb re-called the PCR reads with MiXCR, one entry per CDR3 protein. This table holds 98,000 or so distinct CDR3 sequences, 20% to 30% found once. The germline V gene has CDR1 MDHEN and CDR2 SYDVKM. There are 14 residues in the CDR3. The V gene lost 2 bases and the J gene lost 6 bases, with 12 bases spanning the gap. With regard to this clonotype: Its matching antigen is unknown.

The chain links TRBV28 to TRBJ2-3, with D possibly TRBD1 on 5 matching bases. This receptor was identified in a boy younger than 10 with acute lymphoblastic leukemia, due to receive a stem cell transplant. The sample here was PBMCs, taken before TCRalphabeta/CD19-depleted stem cell transplant. DNA for the CDR3: TGTGCCAGCAGTTTAGAGGCGGCAGGGGATACGCAGTATTTT. Its translation: CASSLEAAGDTQYF.